Below, 18 T cell receptor beta chains from the same sample are listed, as sequenced in a study of T-cell reconstitution after alpha-beta-depleted transplantation in children. Unique molecular identifiers were used in preparing the TCRbeta library. TCRdb passed the PCR reads through MiXCR, listing each CDR3 protein once. The table includes 330,000 or so distinct CDR3 sequences, roughly a tenth detected once. Sequencing was performed on PBMCs, taken before TCRalphabeta/CD19-depleted stem cell transplant. These receptors originate from a boy in the first two years of life with acute myeloid leukemia, due to receive a stem cell transplant.

This clonotype was observed at least ten times. V is TRBV5-1 and J is TRBJ2-7; no definite D call. V was cut by 1 base and J by 5 bases, with 22 bases left in between. Germline values: CDR1 SGHRS, CDR2 YFSETQ. CDR3 size: 17 residues. The DNA of the CDR3 is TGCGCCAGCAGCTTGAGCCGGACCACACACCAATCCGACGAGCAGTACTTC. This gives the protein CASSLSRTTHQSDEQYF.

This clonotype was found many times. This sequence joins TRBV27 and TRBJ1-2, with a weak D call TRBD1 (6 bases). From germline, CDR1 is MNHEY and CDR2 SMNVEV (reference sequence). The CDR3 length is 15 residues. The germline V and J ends were trimmed by 4 bases and 4 bases, with 16 bases remaining between them. The chain's CDR3 is CASSYLPGQSYGYTF. CDR3 nucleotide sequence: TGTGCCAGCAGTTACCTTCCAGGACAGTCCTATGGCTACACCTTC.

This clonotype was picked up many times. CDR3 sequence: CASSRDREETQYF. The CDR3 region has the DNA TGTGCCAGCAGTCGAGACAGGGAGGAGACCCAGTACTTC. The V call is TRBV3-1, the J call TRBJ2-5; 7 bases map to TRBD1. The V segment lost 6 bases and the J segment 5 bases; nucleotides outside the gene matches: 6. Germline V gene sequence: CDR1 LGHDT, CDR2 YNNKEL (reference sequence). CDR3 length: 13 amino acids.

At least ten counts were recorded for this clonotype. Written as DNA, the CDR3 is TGCAGCGCCGGGTGGAGGGGAGATACGCAGTATTTT. Encoded protein: CSAGWRGDTQYF. The chain uses TRBV29-1 and TRBJ2-3; maybe TRBD2 (6 bases). The CDR3 is 12 residues long. Trimming cost V 7 bases and J 5 bases, with 13 bases left between them. Germline lookup yields CDR1 SQVTM and CDR2 ANQGSEA.

This clonotype showed up many times. V usage is TRBV28 and J usage is TRBJ1-2; D possibly corresponds to TRBD1 (5 bases). Per germline, CDR1 MDHEN and CDR2 SYDVKM. The CDR3 runs 14 residues. Trimming took 8 bases from V and 2 from J, leaving 15 bases between them. In DNA, the CDR3 is TGTGCCAGCCTGGGCGCAGGGTCAAACTATGGCTACACCTTC. This codes for CASLGAGSNYGYTF.

This rearrangement joins TRBV29-1 to TRBJ1-2, with TRBD1 matching 10 bases. This CDR3 contains 13 residues. V was clipped by 6 bases and J by 3 bases; unmatched bases: 4. CDR1 is SQVTM, CDR2 ANQGSEA, per germline. The CDR3 DNA reads TGCAGCGTCTCGACAGGGGGCTACTATGGCTACACCTTC. Translating gives CSVSTGGYYGYTF. Based on the CDR3 plus reference TRBV29-1 and TRBJ1-2, the full variable domain is SAVISQKPSRDICQRGTSLTIQCQVDSQVTMMFWYRQQPGQSLTLIATANQGSEATYESGFVIDKFPISRPNLTFSTLTVSNMSPEDSSIYLCSVSTGGYYGYTFGSGTRLTVV.

For this clonotype: Given a much more abundant clone one base away, this may be a read error. The chain employs TRBV7-2 and TRBJ2-1; D not resolved. This CDR3 comprises 14 residues. From germline, CDR1 is SGHTA and CDR2 FQGNSA. The CDR3 sequence: CASSQYSSYNAQFF. The CDR3 bases are TGTGCCAGCAGCCAATACAGCTCCTACAATGCGCAGTTCTTC.

This clonotype showed up just a few times. V gene TRBV29-1 combines with J gene TRBJ1-1; D is ambiguous. Germline assignment: CDR1 SQVTM and CDR2 ANQGSEA. CDR3 length: 13 amino acids. V gave up 4 bases and J gave up 3 bases, with 12 bases separating them. In DNA, the CDR3 is TGCAGCGTTGTCGACGGGTGGGACACTGAAGCTTTCTTT. Amino acid sequence: CSVVDGWDTEAFF.

This clonotype was detected ten times or more. This sequence joins TRBV12-3 or TRBV12-4 and TRBJ2-2; 7 bases fit TRBD2. This CDR3 comprises 16 residues. J gave up 0 bases and V 6 bases, and 7 bases lay outside the gene matches. DNA of the CDR3: TGTGCCAGCAGCTCAGCGGGGATGTCGAACACCGGGGAGCTGTTTTTT. As protein: CASSSAGMSNTGELFF.

A remark on this clonotype: A much larger clone lies a single base off, so this may be a read error. The gene calls are TRBV7-3 and TRBJ2-2, with TRBD2 matching over 9 bases. Per the germline V gene, CDR1 is SGHTA and CDR2 is FQGTGA. CDR3 size: 15 residues. The CDR3 reads CASSPRGGPTGELLF. The CDR3, as DNA: TGTGCCAGCAGCCCGCGGGGGGGGCCCACCGGGGAGCTGCTTTTT.

The CDR3 is CASSSWTSGGGDTQYF. CDR3 nucleotide sequence: TGTGCCAGCAGTTCCTGGACTAGCGGGGGAGGAGATACGCAGTATTTT. The chain joins TRBV6-5 to TRBJ2-3; 13 bases agree with TRBD2. Germline V gene lookup returns CDR1 MNHEY and CDR2 SVGAGI. The ends lost 4 bases at V and 5 bases at J; junction bases unmatched: 6. The CDR3 has 16 amino acids.

There are a few counts of this clonotype. V gene TRBV2 combines with J gene TRBJ2-3, with 7 positions matching TRBD2. CDR1 and CDR2 from the germline V gene are SNHLY and FYNNEI. The CDR3 length is 14 residues. Trimming took 8 bases from V and 0 from J; bases not matched to a gene: 5. The CDR3 sequence is CASERDHSTDTQYF. CDR3 in DNA: TGTGCCAGCGAGCGGGACCATAGCACAGATACGCAGTATTTT.

This clonotype came up a few times. The rearrangement uses TRBV6-5 and TRBJ1-5, with 9 positions matching TRBD1. The CDR3 contains 16 residues. The junction had 6 bases not matched to a gene; V was cut back by 6 bases and J by 0 bases. CDR1 is MNHEY and CDR2 is SVGAGI in the germline V gene. The CDR3 loop reads CASRGQGAVSNQPQHF. In DNA form, the CDR3 reads TGTGCCAGCAGGGGACAGGGCGCCGTTAGCAATCAGCCCCAGCATTTT.

This clonotype was seen repeatedly, ten times or more. J is TRBJ2-3 and V is TRBV7-9, with 8 positions matching TRBD2. This CDR3 spans 15 amino acids. J lost 3 bases, V lost 1 base, and 3 bases had no gene match. Germline V gene sequence: CDR1 SEHNR, CDR2 FQNEAQ (reference sequence). CDR3 in amino acids: CASSLVRGGTDTQYF. DNA of the CDR3: TGTGCCAGCAGCTTAGTCCGGGGGGGAACAGATACGCAGTATTTT.

In its sample, this clonotype was seen many times. The rearrangement joins TRBV7-2 to TRBJ2-1; D possibly matches TRBD1 or TRBD2 (5 bases each). CDR1 and CDR2 (germline): SGHTA, FQGNSA. The CDR3 is 13 amino acids. Trimming removed 5 bases from V and 10 bases from J, with 15 bases in between. The CDR3 DNA sequence: TGTGCCAGCAGCCCGAGGGGAAGAACAGAGCAGTTCTTC. It codes for CASSPRGRTEQFF.

This clonotype showed up just a few times. V usage is TRBV27 and J usage is TRBJ1-5; D may be TRBD1 (6 bases). The germline gives CDR1 MNHEY, CDR2 SMNVEV (reference sequence). This CDR3 is 17 amino acids long. The germline V and J ends were trimmed by 6 bases and 7 bases, with 25 bases remaining between them. Here the CDR3 DNA reads TGTGCCAGCAGGTCCTTAGGGGGGCTGGGGTCCGGACAGCCCCAGCATTTT. It translates to CASRSLGGLGSGQPQHF.

The rearrangement links TRBV19 to TRBJ2-5; a weak D match, TRBD2 (5 bases). Trimming removed 0 bases at V and 5 bases at J, with 10 bases between. Germline lookup yields CDR1 LNHDA and CDR2 SQIVND (reference sequence). This CDR3 is built from 14 residues. The CDR3 region has the DNA TGTGCCAGTAGTATAGATCCGGGAAGGGAGACCCAGTACTTC. It specifies CASSIDPGRETQYF. Together with reference TRBV19 and TRBJ2-5, the CDR3 gives the full variable domain: DGGITQSPKYLFRKEGQNVTLSCEQNLNHDAMYWYRQDPGQGLRLIYYSQIVNDFQKGDIAEGYSVSREKKESFPLTVTSAQKNPTAFYLCASSIDPGRETQYFGPGTRLLVL.

This clonotype was detected many times. The chain carries TRBV29-1 and TRBJ2-7, with 13 bases identical to TRBD2. J was trimmed by 3 bases and V by 6 bases; bases with no gene match: 5. Germline V gene data show CDR1 as SQVTM and CDR2 as ANQGSEA. This CDR3 contains 14 residues. The CDR3 reads CSVGTSGKGYEQYF. In DNA form, the CDR3 reads TGCAGCGTCGGGACTAGCGGGAAGGGCTACGAGCAGTACTTC.